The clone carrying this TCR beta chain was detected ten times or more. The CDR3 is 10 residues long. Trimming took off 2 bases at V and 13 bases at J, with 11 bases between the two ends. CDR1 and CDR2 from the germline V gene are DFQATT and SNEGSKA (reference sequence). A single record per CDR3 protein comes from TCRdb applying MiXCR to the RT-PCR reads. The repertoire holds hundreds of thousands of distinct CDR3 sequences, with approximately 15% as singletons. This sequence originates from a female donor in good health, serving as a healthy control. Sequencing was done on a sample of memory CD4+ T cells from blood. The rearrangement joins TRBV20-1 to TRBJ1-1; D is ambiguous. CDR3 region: CSARIRRDFF. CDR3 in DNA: TGCAGTGCTAGAATAAGGAGGGATTTCTTT.